Below, 16 T cell receptor beta chains from the same sample are listed, as sequenced in a study of identical twins. One entry per CDR3 protein, called by TCRdb with MiXCR from the 5' RACE reads. The table lists approximately 620,000 distinct CDR3 sequences, 8.5% to 9.5% of them singletons. The data also belong to a second study, concerning yellow fever vaccine responses in identical twins.

Sequencing was carried out using PBMCs. The receptors originated from a woman younger than 35 in good health.

This clonotype has more than one count but fewer than ten. The chain employs TRBV5-1 and TRBJ2-5, with 14 bases aligning to TRBD2. Germline V gives CDR1 SGHRS, CDR2 YFSETQ. The CDR3 is 17 residues long. The J segment lost 4 bases and the V segment lost 5 bases, leaving 10 bases of the junction unmatched. The DNA of the CDR3 is TGCGCCAGCAGACTGATCCCGACTAGCGGGGGGGGAGAGACCCAGTACTTC. Its protein is CASRLIPTSGGGETQYF.

This clonotype was recorded a few times. The chain uses TRBV24-1 and TRBJ2-5; no clear D. Germline loops: CDR1 KGHDR, CDR2 SFDVKD. The V gene lost 3 bases and the J gene lost 3 bases, with 4 bases spanning the gap. The length of the CDR3 is 12 residues. The CDR3 bases are TGTGCCACCAGTGATGGAGAAGAGACCCAGTACTTC. The encoded protein is CATSDGEETQYF.

This clonotype was seen only a few times. The V call is TRBV9, the J call TRBJ1-1, with D possibly TRBD1 on 5 matching bases. This CDR3 spans 13 amino acids. Germline V lookup: CDR1 SGDLS, CDR2 YYNGEE. The V end lost 4 bases, the J end lost 9 bases, and 16 bases lay between the germline ends. The CDR3: CASSPRGSGQAFF. The DNA of the CDR3 is TGTGCCAGCAGCCCCAGAGGGTCGGGGCAAGCTTTCTTT.

The genes are TRBV20-1 and TRBJ2-5; 10 bases align to TRBD2. The CDR3 has 17 amino acids. After removal of 3 bases from V and 2 bases from J, the junction contained 12 bases not matched to a gene. CDR1 DFQATT and CDR2 SNEGSKA come from the germline V gene (reference sequence). The CDR3 DNA follows: TGCAGTGCTAGTGGGCTAGCGGGGGTGGACCGACAAGAGACCCAGTACTTC. This sequence encodes CSASGLAGVDRQETQYF.

The V and J genes are TRBV2 and TRBJ2-3; no firm D call. Germline lookup yields CDR1 SNHLY and CDR2 FYNNEI. The CDR3 extends over 12 amino acids. V lost 8 bases, J lost 6 bases, and 12 bases lay in between. The CDR3 DNA follows: TGTGCCAGCGGATTAGACCGGGATACGCAGTATTTT. The encoded protein is CASGLDRDTQYF.

This clonotype was counted only a few times. V and J are TRBV3-1 and TRBJ2-3; D remains unclear. V lost 0 bases and J lost 6, with 13 bases in between. CDR1 LGHDT and CDR2 YNNKEL come from the germline V gene (reference sequence). The CDR3 loop spans 15 amino acids. CDR3 region: CASSQDPRPLDTQYF. In nucleotides, the CDR3 is TGTGCCAGCAGCCAAGATCCCCGGCCGCTGGATACGCAGTATTTT.

This clonotype was seen more than once but under ten times. The chain couples TRBV7-3 to TRBJ2-5; 12 nucleotides agree with TRBD2. Per the germline V gene, CDR1 is SGHTA and CDR2 is FQGTGA. V was clipped by 5 bases and J by 5 bases; unmatched bases: 6. This CDR3 is built from 15 residues. CDR3 sequence: CASSPRTSGVETQYF. Here the CDR3 DNA reads TGTGCCAGCAGCCCCCGGACTAGCGGGGTGGAGACCCAGTACTTC.

In its sample, this clonotype was seen a few times. The rearrangement links TRBV2 to TRBJ2-5, with 9 positions matching TRBD1. Germline V gene data show CDR1 as SNHLY and CDR2 as FYNNEI. V lost 6 bases and J lost 3; bases outside the gene matches: 8. This CDR3 contains 15 residues. In nucleotides, the CDR3 is TGTGCCAGCAGGACCGCCTGGGACAGGGAAGAGACCCAGTACTTC. Amino acids: CASRTAWDREETQYF.

The sample holds a few counts of this clonotype. The V call is TRBV13, the J call TRBJ2-1, with TRBD2 as a possible D gene (5 bases). The CDR3 extends over 16 amino acids. The V gene lost 4 bases and the J gene lost 2 bases, with 15 bases spanning the gap. Per germline, CDR1 PRHDT and CDR2 FYEKMQ (reference sequence). The CDR3 sequence is CASSSWNPGTYNEQFF. The CDR3 region has the DNA TGTGCCAGCAGCTCATGGAACCCCGGGACCTACAATGAGCAGTTCTTC.

This clonotype occurred many times. The chain combines TRBV6-2 or TRBV6-3 with TRBJ1-5, with 8 bases matching TRBD1. The CDR3 runs 14 residues. Losses at the gene ends were 7 bases for V and 3 bases for J; bases not matched to a gene: 5. Germline CDR1 is MNHEY and CDR2 is SVGEGT. The DNA of the CDR3 is TGTGCCAGCACGTGGACAGGGACCAATCAGCCCCAGCATTTT. Protein sequence: CASTWTGTNQPQHF.

This clonotype was counted a few times. The chain recombines TRBV28 with TRBJ2-7; 9 nucleotides align to TRBD2. J gave up 2 bases and V 4 bases, and 9 bases lay outside the gene matches. Germline V lookup: CDR1 MDHEN, CDR2 SYDVKM. The length of the CDR3 is 16 residues. The CDR3 sequence: CASSSSSGAAPYEQYF. The CDR3 DNA reads as TGTGCCAGCAGTTCATCTAGCGGGGCCGCTCCCTACGAGCAGTACTTC.

The chain has TRBV7-2 and TRBJ2-1; no clear D. CDR1 is SGHTA and CDR2 is FQGNSA in the germline V gene. The CDR3 sequence is 11 residues long. V was pared by 5 bases and J by 9 bases, with 8 bases between. Here the CDR3 DNA reads TGTGCCAGCAGCCCTAGGCTTGAGCAGTTCTTC. As protein: CASSPRLEQFF.

The rearrangement uses TRBV12-3 or TRBV12-4 and TRBJ2-5; 12 bases match TRBD1. J gave up 4 bases and V 4 bases, and 7 bases lay outside the gene matches. This CDR3 is 16 amino acids long. The CDR3 DNA reads TGTGCCAGCAGTTCCATGTGGGACAGGGGGCGAGAGACCCAGTACTTC. It codes for CASSSMWDRGRETQYF.

This clonotype occurred a few times. The chain links TRBV20-1 to TRBJ2-1, with 7 positions matching TRBD2. V lost 0 bases, J lost 9 bases, and 8 bases stayed unmatched. Germline V gives CDR1 DFQATT, CDR2 SNEGSKA (reference sequence). The CDR3 contains 14 residues. CDR3 in DNA: TGCAGTGCTAGAGATGGGACTACCGATTTTGAGCAGTTCTTC. This sequence encodes CSARDGTTDFEQFF.

This clonotype turned up a few times. This chain joins TRBV28 and TRBJ1-1; the D is unclear. Between the trimmed V and J ends, which lost 3 bases and 6 bases, there was a span of 8 bases. This CDR3 is built from 12 residues. Germline V CDR1 and CDR2: MDHEN, SYDVKM. The CDR3 region is CASSFWLSEAFF. The CDR3 region has the DNA TGTGCCAGCAGTTTTTGGCTCTCTGAAGCTTTCTTT.

A few counts support this clonotype. This chain links TRBV29-1 with TRBJ2-1; D gene unclear. Germline V gene lookup returns CDR1 SQVTM and CDR2 ANQGSEA. V lost 4 bases and J 4 bases, leaving 14 bases between the germline ends. The CDR3 is 14 amino acids. CDR3 coding DNA: TGCAGCGTTGTCCCCCCCCTGGGGTACAATGAGCAGTTCTTC. This gives the protein CSVVPPLGYNEQFF.